These 7 T cell receptor beta chains were all obtained from the same sample, sequenced in a study of T-cell reconstitution after alpha-beta-depleted transplantation in children. Unique molecular identifiers were incorporated during preparation of the TCRbeta library. A single record per CDR3 protein comes from TCRdb applying MiXCR to the PCR reads. The data hold hundreds of thousands of distinct CDR3 sequences, with more than 15% observed a single time. The sample was PBMCs, mostly from graft donor cells, taken 360 days after TCRalphabeta/CD19-depleted stem cell transplant. The receptors here all came from a male patient aged 2 to 9 who had a stem cell transplant for acute lymphoblastic leukemia, so the T cells may come from the graft donor.

This chain connects TRBV30 to TRBJ1-1; 7 positions agree with TRBD1. Germline V lookup: CDR1 GTSNPN, CDR2 SVGIG (reference sequence). V was pared by 5 bases and J by 4 bases, with 7 bases of the junction left unmatched. This CDR3 region has 13 residues. DNA for the CDR3: TGTGCCTGGGATACGGGACAGCTCACTGAAGCTTTCTTT. Its protein is CAWDTGQLTEAFF.

The V gene is TRBV7-2, the J gene TRBJ1-5; tentative D call: TRBD1 (5 bases). Trimming shortened V by 4 bases and J by 2 bases, and 6 bases separated the two germline ends. The CDR3 has 13 residues. Germline CDR1 reads SGHTA; CDR2 reads FQGNSA. CDR3 region: CASSSTGNQPQHF. CDR3 coding DNA: TGTGCCAGCAGCTCGACAGGCAATCAGCCCCAGCATTTT.

This clonotype was detected ten times or more. This chain joins TRBV21-1 and TRBJ2-7; the D call TRBD1 from the table was never checked on the DNA. TRBV21-1 represents a pseudogene. The CDR3 is 21 residues long. The CDR3 region is CASSKIPGSFLARPVDYEQYF. The DNA of the CDR3 is TGTGCCAGCAGCAAAATCCCTGGAAGTTTTCTCGCCAGGCCTGTAGACTACGAGCAGTACTTC.

This clonotype was observed at least ten times. The CDR3 bases are TGCGCCAGCAGCTTGGACAGGGGCACAGATACGCAGTATTTT. Translation gives CASSLDRGTDTQYF. This chain connects TRBV5-1 to TRBJ2-3; tentatively, D is TRBD1 (6 bases). The germline V and J ends were trimmed by 0 bases and 1 base, with 6 bases remaining between them. Per germline, CDR1 SGHRS and CDR2 YFSETQ. CDR3 size: 14 residues.

This clonotype was seen a handful of times. The rearrangement joins TRBV20-1 to TRBJ1-2; D is possibly TRBD1 (6 bases). There are 14 residues in the CDR3. Per germline, CDR1 DFQATT and CDR2 SNEGSKA (reference sequence). The CDR3 sequence: CIPLGGGEFYGYTF. The CDR3 DNA follows: TGCATCCCCCTAGGGGGGGGTGAGTTCTATGGCTACACCTTC.

A single count supports this clonotype. The genes are TRBV18 and TRBJ1-1, with D possibly matching TRBD1 (5 bases). This CDR3 contains 14 residues. Germline-derived CDR1 and CDR2 are KGHSH and LQKENI. Between the trimmed V and J ends, which lost 6 bases and 4 bases, there was a span of 15 bases. The CDR3 nucleotides are TGTGCCAGCTCGGGAGGGACGTGGAGCACTGAAGCTTTCTTT. It encodes CASSGGTWSTEAFF. Complete variable domain (other parts from reference TRBV18 and TRBJ1-1): NAGVMQNPRHLVRRRGQEARLRCSPMKGHSHVYWYRQLPEEGLKFMVYLQKENIIDESGMPKERFSAEFPKEGPSILRIQQVVRGDSAAYFCASSGGTWSTEAFFGQGTRLTVV.

This chain connects TRBV7-9 to TRBJ2-4; D is possibly TRBD2 (6 bases). The germline V gene encodes CDR1 SEHNR and CDR2 FQNEAQ (reference sequence). V lost 1 base and J 8 bases, leaving 18 bases between the germline ends. The CDR3 length is 16 residues. The CDR3 here is CASSLEGGTFGDIQYF. CDR3 nucleotide sequence: TGTGCCAGCAGCTTAGAGGGCGGGACCTTCGGGGACATTCAGTACTTC.